Below, 19 T cell receptor beta chains from the same sample are listed, as sequenced in a study of blood T cells in healthy people across ages. The authors ran a second PCR of 7 to 11 cycles using a sample-barcoded 5' primer and a J-beta primer mix. Each CDR3 protein gets one entry after TCRdb re-called the 5' RACE reads with MiXCR. The top ten clones hold 10% of a sample with 750,000 to 1,000,000 distinct CDR3 sequences, about 27% of them seen once. Separately, the same data were catalogued under a study of T cells of mothers and their children.

The specimen was blood. The source is a woman aged 35 to 49 in good health.

This chain links TRBV27 with TRBJ2-7; no definite D call. Germline V gives CDR1 MNHEY, CDR2 SMNVEV (reference sequence). The V end was cut by 6 bases, the J end by 2 bases, with 14 bases between. This CDR3 region has 14 residues. CDR3 protein: CASRGTQMTYEQYF. The DNA of the CDR3 is TGTGCCAGCAGGGGCACGCAAATGACCTACGAGCAGTACTTC.

The sample holds a few counts of this clonotype. The chain couples TRBV4-1 to TRBJ2-1; a possible D gene is TRBD2 (7 bases). This CDR3 has 16 amino acids. Looked up from germline, CDR1 is MGHRA and CDR2 is YSYEKL. V was trimmed by 5 bases and J by 5 bases, leaving 19 bases between them. The chain's CDR3 is CASSGLGGGPHNEQFF. The CDR3 nucleotides are TGCGCCAGCAGCGGCCTTGGGGGGGGCCCCCACAATGAGCAGTTCTTC.

The chain joins TRBV3-1 to TRBJ2-5; D call uncertain. The J call is uncertain, as TRBJ2-7 better fits the DNA end. The CDR3 loop spans 13 amino acids. The V gene's germline CDR1 is LGHDT and CDR2 YNNKEL (reference sequence). The CDR3 is CASSHYGSDEQYF. CDR3 nucleotide sequence: TGTGCCAGCAGCCATTACGGGTCAGACGAGCAGTACTTC.

The chain combines TRBV20-1 with TRBJ1-1; tentatively, D is TRBD1 (5 bases). This CDR3 spans 13 amino acids. V lost 5 bases and J lost 3, with 13 bases in between. The germline V gene encodes CDR1 DFQATT and CDR2 SNEGSKA (reference sequence). CDR3 residues: CSAERGLDTEAFF. The CDR3 region has the DNA TGCAGTGCTGAAAGGGGCTTGGACACTGAAGCTTTCTTT.

This clonotype was seen repeatedly, ten times or more. The chain combines TRBV12-3 or TRBV12-4 with TRBJ2-1, with D perhaps assigned TRBD1 or TRBD2 (5 bases each). The germline V and J ends were trimmed by 6 bases and 6 bases, with 9 bases remaining between them. CDR3 length equals 12 residues. DNA of the CDR3: TGTGCCAGCAGAACTAGGGGCAATGAGCAGTTCTTC. It codes for CASRTRGNEQFF.

Ten or more counts support this clonotype. CDR3 nucleotide sequence: TGTGCCATCAGTGAACGGACAGATTATGGCTACACCTTC. Translation: CAISERTDYGYTF. This chain connects TRBV10-3 to TRBJ1-2; D may be TRBD1 (6 bases). Germline assignment: CDR1 ENHRY and CDR2 SYGVKD. The ends were cut back, 3 bases at V and 5 bases at J, with 10 bases in the middle. There are 13 residues in the CDR3.

This clonotype was recorded at least ten times. The chain employs TRBV5-1 and TRBJ2-7; D is perhaps TRBD2 (6 bases). Trimming took 0 bases from V and 1 from J, leaving 11 bases between them. Germline assignment: CDR1 SGHRS and CDR2 YFSETQ. The CDR3 sequence is 15 residues long. CDR3 nucleotides: TGCGCCAGCAGCTTGGAGGGGACTCGGTCCTACGAGCAGTACTTC. It yields the protein CASSLEGTRSYEQYF.

This chain links TRBV28 with TRBJ1-5, with TRBD1 matching over 7 bases. Germline V lookup: CDR1 MDHEN, CDR2 SYDVKM. V trimming: 8 bases; J trimming: 2 bases; junction bases outside the gene matches: 21. The length of the CDR3 is 19 residues. The chain's CDR3 is CASGLKSSLTGMRNQPQHF. CDR3 coding DNA: TGTGCCAGCGGCTTAAAATCGTCCTTGACAGGGATGCGCAATCAGCCCCAGCATTTT.

This clonotype showed up many times. The gene calls are TRBV4-1 and TRBJ1-2; the D is unclear. Trimming pared 2 bases from V and 9 bases from J, leaving 10 bases between. This CDR3 spans 12 amino acids. Per germline, CDR1 MGHRA and CDR2 YSYEKL. The CDR3 nucleotides read TGCGCCAGCAGCCAACGGGCCGAAAGCTACACCTTC. Protein: CASSQRAESYTF.

This clonotype was observed a few times. This chain connects TRBV20-1 to TRBJ2-1; the D gene is possibly TRBD1 (6 bases). The CDR3 is 12 residues long. Germline CDR1 is DFQATT and CDR2 is SNEGSKA (reference sequence). The CDR3 loop is CNAPDSHNEQFF. In nucleotides, the CDR3 is TGCAATGCACCGGACAGCCACAATGAGCAGTTCTTC.

This clonotype appeared a few times. The chain links TRBV20-1 to TRBJ2-7, with 8 bases fitting TRBD1. Germline V lookup: CDR1 DFQATT, CDR2 SNEGSKA (reference sequence). Trimming cost V 5 bases and J 3 bases; bases outside gene matches: 18. This CDR3 spans 17 amino acids. The CDR3 loop is CSAGGQGAPQTLYEQYF. Here the CDR3 DNA reads TGCAGTGCTGGGGGGCAGGGGGCTCCCCAAACCCTCTACGAGCAGTACTTC.

The chain links TRBV15 to TRBJ2-1; D is tentatively TRBD1 or TRBD2 (5 bases each). The germline CDR1 and CDR2 sequences are LNHNV and YYDKDF (reference sequence). The CDR3 has 15 amino acids. The V and J ends lost 1 base and 6 bases respectively, with 13 bases between them. CDR3 sequence (DNA): TGTGCCACCAGCAGAGGAGGGGAAGGCACCAATGAGCAGTTCTTC. Protein sequence: CATSRGGEGTNEQFF. The complete variable domain, with remaining parts taken from reference TRBV15 and TRBJ2-1, reads DAMVIQNPRYQVTQFGKPVTLSCSQTLNHNVMYWYQQKSSQAPKLLFHYYDKDFNNEADTPDNFQSRRPNTSFCFLDIRSPGLGDTAMYLCATSRGGEGTNEQFFGPGTRLTVL.

The chain joins TRBV7-9 to TRBJ1-2; D gene ambiguous. CDR1 is SEHNR, CDR2 FQNEAQ, per germline (reference sequence). The CDR3 sequence is 15 residues long. Trimming left V 4 bases short and J 4 bases short, with 16 bases between. CDR3 residues: CASSSLGPGSYGYTF. CDR3 bases: TGTGCCAGCAGCTCACTAGGGCCGGGATCCTATGGCTACACCTTC.

To note about this clonotype: The junction departs from germline at one end; a sequencing error may be responsible. The V call is TRBV2, the J call TRBJ2-2; TRBD1 is a possible D gene (7 bases). Germline assignment: CDR1 SNHLY and CDR2 FYNNEI. This CDR3 has 14 residues. The DNA of the CDR3 is TGTGCCAGCAAGGGACAGACGAACACCGGGGGGCTGTTTTTT. Its protein is CASKGQTNTGGLFF.

This clonotype was picked up many times. This chain links TRBV7-2 with TRBJ2-1; TRBD1 agrees at 8 bases. The CDR3 spans 15 residues. Unmatched junction bases numbered 7, after V lost 5 bases and J lost 4 bases. Germline assignment: CDR1 SGHTA and CDR2 FQGNSA. The CDR3 DNA reads as TGTGCCAGCAGCCCGGAGGGACAGGTTTACAATGAGCAGTTCTTC. It specifies CASSPEGQVYNEQFF.

V and J are TRBV7-2 and TRBJ2-1; tentative D call: TRBD1 (6 bases). CDR1 is SGHTA and CDR2 is FQGNSA in the germline V gene. V was pared by 6 bases and J by 8 bases, with 20 bases between. This CDR3 is built from 15 residues. The CDR3 is CASSRAGTLFDEQFF. The CDR3 nucleotides are TGTGCCAGCAGTAGAGCCGGGACACTTTTCGATGAGCAGTTCTTC.

This clonotype was recorded many times. This chain connects TRBV9 to TRBJ1-6; TRBD1 matches at 8 bases. V lost 3 bases and J lost 7; bases outside the gene matches: 3. Germline V gene sequence: CDR1 SGDLS, CDR2 YYNGEE. This CDR3 is 14 amino acids long. As DNA, the CDR3 is TGTGCCAGCAGCGGACAGGGGATGAATTCACCCCTCCACTTT. Translated, it gives CASSGQGMNSPLHF.

This clonotype was observed a few times. The chain has TRBV7-2 and TRBJ2-6, with D possibly being TRBD1 or TRBD2 (6 bases each). Germline lookup yields CDR1 SGHTA and CDR2 FQGNSA. The CDR3 spans 17 residues. V was pared by 8 bases and J by 3 bases, with 20 bases between. Here the CDR3 DNA reads TGTGCCAGCTTTATGACAGGAGGGCTACGTGGGGCCAACGTCCTGACTTTC. This translates into CASFMTGGLRGANVLTF.

This clonotype was seen many times. This chain connects TRBV6-5 to TRBJ2-5, with 8 bases lining up with TRBD1. This CDR3 region has 12 residues. Germline assignment: CDR1 MNHEY and CDR2 SVGAGI. Unmatched junction bases numbered 2, after V lost 6 bases and J lost 5 bases. CDR3 loop: CASRTGVETQYF. The CDR3 bases are TGTGCCAGCAGGACAGGGGTGGAGACCCAGTACTTC.